The following is a T cell receptor (beta chain) sequence with its context. Its matching antigen is unknown. This entry is derived from a study of cytomegalovirus exposure and HLA in healthy donors. Study outcomes and limitations: In an earlier analysis, about 90% or about 30%: the productive usage of most TCR beta V segments.

This CDR3 spans 15 amino acids. V trimming: 2 bases; J trimming: 6 bases; junction bases outside the gene matches: 5. Germline CDR1 SEHNR, CDR2 FQNEAQ (reference sequence). The PCR ran on 60 Vbeta and 13 Jbeta primers. Assay used: immunoSEQ multiplex PCR; TCRdb lists only in-frame clones, some missing. The repertoire includes some 200,000 clones, under 85% of them detected once, and over 3% sits in the top ten. The sample consisted of PBMCs. The rearrangement uses TRBV7-9 and TRBJ1-4; 8 bases match TRBD1. The TCR comes from a female donor in good health and CMV-seronegative. In DNA form, the CDR3 reads TGTGCCAGCAGCTTACGTCAGGGGGCAGATGAAAAACTGTTTTTT. Residues: CASSLRQGADEKLFF.